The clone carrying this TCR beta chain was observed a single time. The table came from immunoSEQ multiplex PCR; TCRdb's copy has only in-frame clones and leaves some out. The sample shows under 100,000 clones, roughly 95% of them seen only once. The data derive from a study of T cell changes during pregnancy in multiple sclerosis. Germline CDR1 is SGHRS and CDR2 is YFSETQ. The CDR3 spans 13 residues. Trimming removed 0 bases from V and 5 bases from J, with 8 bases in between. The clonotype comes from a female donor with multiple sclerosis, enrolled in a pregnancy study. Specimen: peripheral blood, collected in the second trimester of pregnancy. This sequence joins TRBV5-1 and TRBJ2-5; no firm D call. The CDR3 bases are TGCGCCAGCAGCTTGGTTCCATTGGAGACCCAGTACTTC. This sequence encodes CASSLVPLETQYF.